The 11 T cell receptor beta chains below were found in one sample sequenced in a study of T cell responses to AZD1222 COVID-19 vaccine. The data were produced by immunoSEQ multiplex PCR, yet TCRdb's version contains in-frame clones alone and is incomplete. The repertoire holds around 150,000 clones, 80% to 90% seen once, with under 2% in the top ten. The sequenced sample was peripheral blood, obtained on day 0 of AZD1222 vaccination. Receptors were obtained from an adult in good health.

The chain employs TRBV12-5 and TRBJ1-1; D is undetermined. Germline V gene data show CDR1 as LGHNT and CDR2 as FRNRAP. CDR3 length: 14 residues. V shed 0 bases and J shed 11 bases, with 16 bases lying between them. In DNA, the CDR3 is TGTGCTAGTGGTTTGGTCTCTAGGGCGGGGTGGGCTTTCTTT. This codes for CASGLVSRAGWAFF.

This clone has a handful of counts. The chain couples TRBV11-2 to TRBJ2-7; 7 positions match TRBD1. J gave up 2 bases and V 4 bases, and 11 bases lay outside the gene matches. The CDR3 is 16 amino acids. Germline values: CDR1 SGHAT, CDR2 FQNNGV. Written as DNA, the CDR3 is TGTGCCAGCAGCTCTCCTAGGGGGCGGCCAACCTACGAGCAGTACTTC. Translated: CASSSPRGRPTYEQYF.

This clone was seen more than once but under ten times. This chain joins TRBV19 and TRBJ2-7; D gene uncertain. This CDR3 region has 15 residues. In germline, CDR1 is LNHDA, CDR2 SQIVND (reference sequence). Trimming pared 2 bases from V and 0 bases from J, leaving 11 bases between. The CDR3 region is CASSIPGQHSYEQYF. CDR3 DNA sequence: TGTGCCAGTAGTATACCCGGTCAGCACTCCTACGAGCAGTACTTC.

This chain joins TRBV5-1 and TRBJ2-2; 9 positions match TRBD2. The CDR3 loop spans 16 amino acids. V dropped 4 bases and J dropped 4; count of bases not matched to a gene: 8. Per the germline V gene, CDR1 is SGHRS and CDR2 is YFSETQ. The CDR3 region is CASSDSGSVGTGELFF. The CDR3 DNA sequence: TGCGCCAGCAGCGATAGCGGGAGCGTCGGCACCGGGGAGCTGTTTTTT.

This clone has a single count. DNA of the CDR3: TGTGCTAGTTGGCACAGACTGAACACTGAAGCTTTCTTT. Translating it yields CASWHRLNTEAFF. The J gene is TRBJ1-1, the V gene TRBV19; D not resolved. Germline CDR1 and CDR2: LNHDA and SQIVND (reference sequence). The CDR3 runs to 13 residues.

The chain recombines TRBV7-2 with TRBJ2-7, with TRBD1 as a possible D gene (5 bases). The V and J ends lost 5 bases and 4 bases respectively, with 12 bases between them. This CDR3 region has 13 residues. CDR1 SGHTA and CDR2 FQGNSA come from the germline V gene. The DNA for the CDR3 is TGTGCCAGCAGCCGTACCGCAGGGTACGAGCAGTACTTC. Its protein product is CASSRTAGYEQYF.

This rearrangement joins TRBV29-1 to TRBJ2-1, with D unresolved. V dropped 5 bases and J dropped 1 base, with 12 bases sitting between them. Germline V gives CDR1 SQVTM, CDR2 ANQGSEA. The CDR3 totals 14 residues. The CDR3 protein is CSVQPLRSYNEQFF. The CDR3, as DNA: TGCAGCGTTCAGCCGTTACGTTCCTACAATGAGCAGTTCTTC.

The V gene is TRBV29-1, the J gene TRBJ1-1; D is undetermined. The CDR3 is 13 amino acids. CDR1 is SQVTM, CDR2 ANQGSEA, per germline. V dropped 5 bases and J dropped 0 bases, with 10 bases sitting between them. CDR3 loop: CSVSQSMNTEAFF. The CDR3 DNA reads TGCAGCGTTTCACAGAGCATGAACACTGAAGCTTTCTTT.

This chain uses TRBV10-3 with TRBJ2-3; 10 bases map to TRBD2. The ends lost 3 bases at V and 0 bases at J; junction bases unmatched: 3. This CDR3 is 16 amino acids long. CDR1 is ENHRY, CDR2 SYGVKD, per germline. In DNA form, the CDR3 reads TGTGCCATCAGTGACCCGACTAGCGGGAGCACAGATACGCAGTATTTT. Translated, it gives CAISDPTSGSTDTQYF.

The chain is built from TRBV2 and TRBJ1-1, with unresolved D. The ends were cut back, 4 bases at V and 5 bases at J, with 14 bases in the middle. This CDR3 is built from 14 residues. CDR1 and CDR2 (germline): SNHLY, FYNNEI. The DNA for the CDR3 is TGTGCCAGCAGTGTATTGGTCAAGGGAACTGAAGCTTTCTTT. Amino acid sequence: CASSVLVKGTEAFF.

The chain has TRBV9 and TRBJ2-2, with TRBD2 identical over 12 bases. Germline lookup yields CDR1 SGDLS and CDR2 YYNGEE. This CDR3 is built from 18 residues. Trimming took 4 bases from V and 7 from J; bases not matched to a gene: 14. The CDR3 reads CASSPRLAGGPLGGELFF. DNA for the CDR3: TGTGCCAGCAGCCCCCGCCTAGCGGGAGGGCCTTTGGGCGGGGAGCTGTTTTTT.